A single sample gave rise to the 18 T cell receptor beta chains below, sequenced in a study of PD-L1 blockade in urothelial cancer. Time point given: pretreatment peripheral blood. Measured with immunoSEQ multiplex PCR; TCRdb has only the in-frame clones, and not every one. The sample records about 95,000 clones, 85% to 90% being singletons. Source: PBMCs, taken around atezolizumab (anti-PD-L1) treatment. Receptor source: a man in his sixties with urothelial cancer.

The count of this clone is one. The J gene is TRBJ2-3, the V gene TRBV7-2; 10 nucleotides line up with TRBD2. The V gene's germline CDR1 is SGHTA and CDR2 FQGNSA. CDR3 size: 16 residues. With 5 bases clipped from V and 6 bases from J, the junction kept 11 bases outside the gene matches. In DNA form, the CDR3 reads TGTGCCAGCAGCCCTAATCTAGCGGGAGATTCGGATACGCAGTATTTT. Its translation: CASSPNLAGDSDTQYF.

The CDR3: CASSLGGSGNTIYF. The CDR3 DNA reads TGTGCCAGCAGCCTGGGGGGGAGCGGAAACACCATATATTTT. The chain carries TRBV9 and TRBJ1-3; TRBD1 is a possible D gene (5 bases). V was shortened by 4 bases and J by 4 bases, with 12 bases between the two germline ends. Germline V lookup: CDR1 SGDLS, CDR2 YYNGEE. The CDR3 is made up of 14 amino acids.

The chain is built from TRBV7-9 and TRBJ1-1, with D unresolved. Trimming took 4 bases from V and 0 from J, leaving 9 bases between them. Germline CDR1 SEHNR, CDR2 FQNEAQ (reference sequence). This CDR3 region has 14 residues. In nucleotides, the CDR3 is TGTGCCAGCAGCTCACAGTACTTGAACACTGAAGCTTTCTTT. Translating gives CASSSQYLNTEAFF.

CDR3 in DNA: TGCGCCAGCAGCCGACGACAGGGGGAAAAACTGTTTTTT. This gives the protein CASSRRQGEKLFF. This rearrangement joins TRBV4-1 to TRBJ1-4; 8 nucleotides align to TRBD1. The CDR3 consists of 13 residues. Germline CDR1 MGHRA, CDR2 YSYEKL. V shed 4 bases, J shed 8 bases, and the junction held 3 bases outside the gene matches.

The rearrangement links TRBV2 to TRBJ1-4, with D possibly being TRBD1 (5 bases). The CDR3 totals 12 residues. V lost 6 bases and J 8 bases, leaving 10 bases between the germline ends. Per the germline V gene, CDR1 is SNHLY and CDR2 is FYNNEI. CDR3 protein: CASRAGFEKLFF. For the CDR3, the DNA is TGTGCCAGCAGGGCAGGGTTCGAAAAACTGTTTTTT.

The rearrangement links TRBV11-2 to TRBJ2-5, with 8 bases fitting TRBD2. This CDR3 has 18 amino acids. V was pared by 1 base and J by 4 bases, with 14 bases of the junction left unmatched. CDR1 is SGHAT, CDR2 FQNNGV, per germline. The CDR3 region has the DNA TGTGCCAGCAGCTTAGGGACGGCGGGGGGAGGTTCTACAGAGACCCAGTACTTC. It yields the protein CASSLGTAGGGSTETQYF. Using reference TRBV11-2 and TRBJ2-5 for the parts outside the CDR3, the full variable domain is EAGVAQSPRYKIIEKRQSVAFWCNPISGHATLYWYQQILGQGPKLLIQFQNNGVVDDSQLPKDRFSAERLKGVDSTLKIQPAKLEDSAVYLCASSLGTAGGGSTETQYFGPGTRLLVL.

The chain recombines TRBV6-6 with TRBJ2-3; D is unclear. Germline V gene sequence: CDR1 MNHNY, CDR2 SVGAGI (reference sequence). This CDR3 contains 13 residues. Trimming removed 5 bases at V and 1 base at J, with 7 bases between. CDR3 nucleotide sequence: TGTGCCAGCAGTCCAGGTGGCACAGATACGCAGTATTTT. Protein: CASSPGGTDTQYF.

V usage is TRBV5-4 and J usage is TRBJ2-7, with 8 nucleotides matching TRBD2. J was trimmed by 0 bases and V by 0 bases; bases with no gene match: 2. Germline values: CDR1 SGHNT, CDR2 YYREEE (reference sequence). The CDR3 extends over 15 amino acids. The CDR3 loop is CASSLDGTSSYEQYF. CDR3 in DNA: TGTGCCAGCAGCTTGGACGGGACTAGCTCCTACGAGCAGTACTTC.

The chain uses TRBV7-9 and TRBJ1-5, with unresolved D. Germline CDR1 SEHNR, CDR2 FQNEAQ (reference sequence). Trimming took 5 bases from V and 9 from J, leaving 8 bases between them. The CDR3 sequence is 11 residues long. CDR3 loop: CASSVEGPQHF. Here the CDR3 DNA reads TGTGCCAGCAGCGTTGAGGGGCCCCAGCATTTT.

Only one count was recorded for this clone. The chain couples TRBV4-3 to TRBJ2-5, with 9 bases that match TRBD2. The V and J ends lost 1 base and 6 bases, in that order; junction bases with no gene match: 6. This CDR3 spans 15 amino acids. Germline assignment: CDR1 LGHNA and CDR2 YSLEER. DNA for the CDR3: TGCGCCAGCAGCCAAGGAGGCGGGGGGGGTAAGACCCAGTACTTC. Its protein product is CASSQGGGGGKTQYF.

V usage is TRBV30 and J usage is TRBJ2-1; D perhaps matches TRBD1 (6 bases). Trimming removed 7 bases from V and 0 bases from J, with 13 bases in between. From germline, CDR1 is GTSNPN and CDR2 SVGIG (reference sequence). CDR3 length: 14 amino acids. CDR3 in amino acids: CAYTGLSSYNEQFF. Here the CDR3 DNA reads TGTGCCTACACAGGGCTTAGCTCCTACAATGAGCAGTTCTTC.

J is TRBJ1-4 and V is TRBV25-1, with D hard to call. The V gene lost 6 bases and the J gene lost 8 bases, with 16 bases spanning the gap. Germline CDR1 is MGHDK and CDR2 is SYGVNS. The CDR3 runs to 14 residues. The CDR3 nucleotides are TGTGCCAGCAGCACCCAAGACGTGGGCGAAAAACTGTTTTTT. This sequence encodes CASSTQDVGEKLFF.

The V and J genes are TRBV7-9 and TRBJ1-4; tentative D call: TRBD1 (5 bases). There are 14 residues in the CDR3. From germline, CDR1 is SEHNR and CDR2 FQNEAQ (reference sequence). The ends were cut back, 1 base at V and 5 bases at J, with 8 bases in the middle. CDR3 amino acids: CASSLGGVNEKLFF. The CDR3 DNA reads TGTGCCAGCAGCTTAGGGGGGGTAAATGAAAAACTGTTTTTT.

This sequence joins TRBV7-2 and TRBJ1-2; tentatively, D is TRBD1 (6 bases). Germline values: CDR1 SGHTA, CDR2 FQGNSA. Trimming shortened V by 5 bases and J by 0 bases, and 13 bases separated the two germline ends. CDR3 length: 15 residues. CDR3 loop: CASSPNRVPNYGYTF. As DNA, the CDR3 is TGTGCCAGCAGCCCAAACAGGGTCCCTAACTATGGCTACACCTTC.

The chain couples TRBV2 to TRBJ2-1; the match to TRBD1 covers 12 bases. Germline CDR1 is SNHLY and CDR2 is FYNNEI. This CDR3 spans 18 amino acids. Losses at the gene ends were 3 bases for V and 6 bases for J; bases not matched to a gene: 12. The CDR3, as DNA: TGTGCCAGCAGTGACCCCGTCGGGACAGGGGGCGCCGGCAATGAGCAGTTCTTC. Its protein is CASSDPVGTGGAGNEQFF.

The rearrangement links TRBV19 to TRBJ2-1; D is possibly TRBD2 (5 bases). Trimming left V 4 bases short and J 5 bases short, with 18 bases between. Germline V gene data show CDR1 as LNHDA and CDR2 as SQIVND (reference sequence). The CDR3 spans 16 residues. For the CDR3, the DNA is TGTGCCAGTAGTACAATGAGAGGGAGTCCGGACAATGAGCAGTTCTTC. Encoded protein: CASSTMRGSPDNEQFF.

On this clone: The same CDR3 can be traced to other DNA sequences in this sample. This chain uses TRBV9 with TRBJ2-5, with 7 bases identical to TRBD2. Germline V gene sequence: CDR1 SGDLS, CDR2 YYNGEE. This CDR3 comprises 14 residues. Germline trimming cut 5 bases from V and 4 bases from J; bases unmatched to any gene: 8. The DNA of the CDR3 is TGTGCCAGCAGTCGAACGGGGGGAGGAGAGACCCAGTACTTC. Its translation: CASSRTGGGETQYF.

This clone turned up a few times. This chain links TRBV19 with TRBJ2-7; 8 bases align to TRBD2. Germline assignment: CDR1 LNHDA and CDR2 SQIVND (reference sequence). The CDR3 is 15 residues long. The V gene end was trimmed by 1 base and the J gene end by 3 bases; junction bases not matched to a gene: 5. The CDR3, as DNA: TGTGCCAGTAGTATAGGCGGCGGGAGGAGCTACGAGCAGTACTTC. This encodes CASSIGGGRSYEQYF.